The table lists the clone carrying this T cell receptor beta chain with a few counts. All of the isolated RNA was reverse transcribed, so expressed TCRB transcripts were sequenced. The repertoire was sequenced with immunoSEQ multiplex PCR; TCRdb's copy has only in-frame clones and lacks some. Of 240,000 or so clones in the sample, around a quarter were seen once. This CDR3 spans 16 amino acids. V shed 5 bases, J shed 0 bases, and the junction held 9 bases outside the gene matches. Germline V gene sequence: CDR1 PRHDT, CDR2 FYEKMQ (reference sequence). This sample was included in a study of beta chain features in type 1 diabetes.

The specimen was central memory CD4+ T cells from blood. V is TRBV13 and J is TRBJ2-5; 7 bases fit TRBD1. This sequence was found in a man aged 25-40 years in good health. CDR3 sequence reads: CASSPRDRYYQETQYF. CDR3 nucleotide sequence: TGTGCCAGCAGCCCCCGGGACAGATATTACCAAGAGACCCAGTACTTC. Drawing the rest from reference TRBV13 and TRBJ2-5, the complete variable domain is AAGVIQSPRHLIKEKRETATLKCYPIPRHDTVYWYQQGPGQDPQFLISFYEKMQSDKGSIPDRFSAQQFSDYHSELNMSSLELGDSALYFCASSPRDRYYQETQYFGPGTRLLVL.